A single sample gave rise to the 14 T cell receptor beta chains below, sequenced in a study of spatial heterogeneity in lung cancer. TCRdb used MiXCR to reprocess the 5' RACE reads, holding one entry per CDR3 protein. The sample shows over 70,000 distinct CDR3 sequences, less than 9.5% of them seen only once. The time point denotes: blood at routine non-recurrence follow-up after resection. The material was PBMCs, obtained at follow-up. Receptors were obtained from a female donor with early-stage non-small cell lung cancer.

This clonotype was detected ten times or more. This chain links TRBV25-1 with TRBJ1-1, with D possibly being TRBD1 (5 bases). The germline V gene encodes CDR1 MGHDK and CDR2 SYGVNS. V was shortened by 3 bases and J by 3 bases, with 8 bases between the two germline ends. This CDR3 contains 13 residues. The chain's CDR3 is CASSEGGYTEAFF. The CDR3 DNA reads TGTGCCAGCAGTGAGGGGGGATACACTGAAGCTTTCTTT.

This clonotype was recorded a few times. The chain combines TRBV29-1 with TRBJ2-7; D may be TRBD1 (5 bases). Germline loops: CDR1 SQVTM, CDR2 ANQGSEA. V was cut by 4 bases and J by 6 bases, with 7 bases left in between. The CDR3 is 10 residues long. CDR3: CSVVRGEQYF. In DNA form, the CDR3 reads TGCAGCGTTGTAAGGGGCGAGCAGTACTTC.

The chain employs TRBV12-3 or TRBV12-4 and TRBJ2-5; D is undetermined. The germline V and J ends were trimmed by 10 bases and 4 bases, with 16 bases remaining between them. CDR3 length equals 13 residues. The CDR3 sequence is CATSRRLSETQYF. CDR3 nucleotide sequence: TGTGCCACGAGCCGAAGACTGTCAGAGACCCAGTACTTC.

The chain employs TRBV5-1 and TRBJ1-1; 12 bases align to TRBD1. The CDR3 is 19 residues long. V was pared by 0 bases and J by 4 bases, with 13 bases of the junction left unmatched. CDR1 and CDR2 from the germline V gene are SGHRS and YFSETQ. CDR3 residues: CASSLDGTGGLGYGTEAFF. The CDR3 nucleotides read TGCGCCAGCAGCTTGGACGGGACAGGGGGCCTAGGGTATGGCACTGAAGCTTTCTTT. The full variable domain, completed using reference TRBV5-1 and TRBJ1-1, is KAGVTQTPRYLIKTRGQQVTLSCSPISGHRSVSWYQQTPGQGLQFLFEYFSETQRNKGNFPGRFSGRQFSNSRSEMNVSTLELGDSALYLCASSLDGTGGLGYGTEAFFGQGTRLTVV.

The table lists this clonotype with many counts. The chain combines TRBV7-9 with TRBJ2-1, with D unresolved. The CDR3 sequence is 16 residues long. Germline CDR1 is SEHNR and CDR2 is FQNEAQ (reference sequence). Trimming took 1 base from V and 7 from J, leaving 17 bases between them. The CDR3 DNA reads as TGTGCCAGCAGCTTAGGGCTGTATGTCCTAAGAAATGAGCAGTTCTTC. Residues: CASSLGLYVLRNEQFF.

The rearrangement uses TRBV20-1 and TRBJ2-7; weak D call: TRBD2 (5 bases). V was pared by 6 bases and J by 3 bases, with 18 bases between. Germline CDR1 is DFQATT and CDR2 is SNEGSKA (reference sequence). CDR3 length equals 14 residues. The CDR3 region is CSANPGKPDYEQYF. CDR3 in DNA: TGCAGTGCCAATCCGGGGAAGCCAGACTACGAGCAGTACTTC.

The V and J genes are TRBV9 and TRBJ2-6; TRBD1 agrees at 9 bases. The V gene end was trimmed by 4 bases and the J gene end by 2 bases; junction bases not matched to a gene: 7. The CDR3 has 17 residues. Germline values: CDR1 SGDLS, CDR2 YYNGEE. In DNA, the CDR3 is TGTGCCAGCAGCCTACAGGGGGCGTTTACTGGGGCCAACGTCCTGACTTTC. It codes for CASSLQGAFTGANVLTF.

In its sample, this clonotype was seen many times. The chain joins TRBV6-5 to TRBJ2-7; D may be TRBD2 (5 bases). Germline assignment: CDR1 MNHEY and CDR2 SVGAGI. Between the trimmed V and J ends, which lost 6 bases and 5 bases, there was a span of 14 bases. This CDR3 has 13 amino acids. The CDR3 nucleotides are TGTGCCAGCAGCCGAGGGTTTTGGCACGAGCAGTACTTC. Its protein is CASSRGFWHEQYF.

This clonotype was seen ten or more times. The chain joins TRBV25-1 to TRBJ2-1; D possibly uses TRBD1 or TRBD2 (5 bases each). Germline-derived CDR1 and CDR2 are MGHDK and SYGVNS. The CDR3 is 14 amino acids. Trimming took 4 bases from V and 9 from J, leaving 16 bases between them. CDR3 region: CASSGGDRTGEQFF. CDR3 DNA: TGTGCCAGCAGTGGAGGGGACCGGACGGGTGAGCAGTTCTTC.

The chain joins TRBV20-1 to TRBJ2-7; 7 bases fit TRBD2. Germline CDR1 reads DFQATT; CDR2 reads SNEGSKA (reference sequence). CDR3 length: 14 residues. J lost 1 base, V lost 2 bases, and 5 bases had no gene match. CDR3 protein: CSARREDGSYEQYF. In DNA form, the CDR3 reads TGCAGTGCTAGACGGGAGGATGGATCCTACGAGCAGTACTTC.

This clonotype was observed at least ten times. The rearrangement joins TRBV3-1 to TRBJ1-4; D is possibly TRBD1 (6 bases). This CDR3 is built from 15 residues. V was shortened by 7 bases and J by 3 bases, with 15 bases between the two germline ends. Looked up from germline, CDR1 is LGHDT and CDR2 is YNNKEL (reference sequence). The CDR3 DNA follows: TGTGCCAGCACAACGGGGGCAGCTTCTAATGAAAAACTGTTTTTT. This translates into CASTTGAASNEKLFF.

This clonotype appeared many times. The J gene is TRBJ1-4, the V gene TRBV5-5; perhaps TRBD1 as D (5 bases). Germline-derived CDR1 and CDR2 are SGHKS and YYEKEE (reference sequence). Deletions cut 4 bases from V and 5 bases from J, with 15 bases between. This CDR3 comprises 15 residues. CDR3 residues: CASSGPGWDNEKLFF. CDR3 bases: TGTGCCAGCAGCGGCCCGGGGTGGGACAATGAAAAACTGTTTTTT.

The table lists this clonotype with many counts. The V gene is TRBV27, the J gene TRBJ2-2; D unresolved. Trimming removed 4 bases from V and 6 bases from J, with 9 bases in between. This CDR3 is 13 amino acids long. CDR1 and CDR2 (germline): MNHEY, SMNVEV (reference sequence). CDR3 nucleotides: TGTGCCAGCAGTTCCCTCGACCCCGGGGAGCTGTTTTTT. As protein: CASSSLDPGELFF.

In this sample, this clonotype turned up many times. The chain's CDR3 is CASSFLAGADTGELFF. The CDR3, as DNA: TGTGCCAGCAGTTTTCTAGCGGGAGCGGACACCGGGGAGCTGTTTTTT. The J gene is TRBJ2-2, the V gene TRBV27; TRBD2 aligns across 10 bases. The CDR3 length is 16 residues. Trimming removed 3 bases from V and 3 bases from J; junction bases left unmatched: 4. Germline V CDR1 and CDR2: MNHEY, SMNVEV (reference sequence).